The clone carrying this T cell receptor (beta chain) was seen only once. The target antigen is unknown. The data were obtained in a study of persistence of HIV-infected CD4 T cells. Study-wide background: CD4+ T cells responding to CMV or HIV-1 Gag were isolated. Points from the study as a whole: TCRbeta richness was lower in CMV- and Gag-responding cells than in anti-CD3/anti-CD28-responding cells. TCR oligoclonality correlated with proviral oligoclonality in the same sorted populations.

The libraries were made with immunoSEQ version 4 in survey mode. Data came from immunoSEQ multiplex PCR; TCRdb stores just in-frame clones and leaves some out. The sample holds just under 65,000 clones, about 81% seen once. Germline loops: CDR1 LGHDT, CDR2 YNNKEL (reference sequence). This CDR3 is 13 amino acids long. The V end was cut by 6 bases, the J end by 6 bases, with 15 bases between. The stimulus was an HIV-1 Gag 15-mer peptide pool, 0.95 to 1 ug/peptide/mL. CD40L/CD69 double-negative CD45RO-high memory CD4+ T cells were collected. Adults with HIV-1 started suppressive ART while chronically infected.

This TCR came from an adult man with HIV who was CMV-seropositive. This chain uses TRBV3-1 (or the pseudogene TRBV3-2) with TRBJ2-7; tentative D call: TRBD1 (5 bases). Sequences were derived from CD4+ T cells sorted from PBMCs after approximately 19-hour stimulation, sampled from a patient who received antiretroviral therapy. This CDR3 is CASSIRVKREQYF. DNA of the CDR3: TGTGCCAGCAGTATCAGGGTGAAGCGCGAGCAGTACTTC.